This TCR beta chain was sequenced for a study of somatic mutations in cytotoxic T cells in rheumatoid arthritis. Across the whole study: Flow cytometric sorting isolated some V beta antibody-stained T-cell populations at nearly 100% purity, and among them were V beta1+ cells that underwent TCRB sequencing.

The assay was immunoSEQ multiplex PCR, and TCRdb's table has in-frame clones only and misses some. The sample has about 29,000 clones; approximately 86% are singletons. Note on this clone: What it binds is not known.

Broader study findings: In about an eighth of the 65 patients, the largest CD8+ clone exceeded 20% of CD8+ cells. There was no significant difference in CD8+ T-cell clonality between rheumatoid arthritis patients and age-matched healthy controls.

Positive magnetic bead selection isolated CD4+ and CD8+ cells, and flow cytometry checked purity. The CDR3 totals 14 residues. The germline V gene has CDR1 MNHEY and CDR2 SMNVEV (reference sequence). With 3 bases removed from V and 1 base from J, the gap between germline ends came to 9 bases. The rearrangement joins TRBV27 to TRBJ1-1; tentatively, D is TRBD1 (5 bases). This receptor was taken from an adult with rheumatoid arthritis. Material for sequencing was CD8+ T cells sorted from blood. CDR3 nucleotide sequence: TGTGCCAGCAGTTTTGAGGGGAGGAACACTGAAGCTTTCTTT. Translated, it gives CASSFEGRNTEAFF.